This is a list of T cell receptor beta chains from one sample in a study of blood T cell repertoires in COVID-19. Using immunoSEQ multiplex PCR, the repertoire was profiled, and TCRdb retains in-frame clones only, with some absent. The data show about 300,000 clones, with about 90% seen just once and over 1.2% held by the top ten. The sequenced sample was peripheral blood. The receptors here all came from a middle-aged woman who had recovered from COVID-19. The CDR3 runs from the conserved cysteine through the conserved F or W. A D gene is named only where the DNA matches it firmly. Size is omitted from some rows. Given values are once, few, many or a class for expanded clones.

>-|14|TRBD1|TRBJ2-7|TRBV2
CASTRTGGGYEQYF
TGTGCCAGCACCCGGACAGGGGGCGGCTACGAGCAGTACTTC
>-|16|-|TRBJ1-2|TRBV3-1/TRBV3-2
CASSQGPTGPNYGYTF
TGTGCCAGCAGCCAAGGTCCAACAGGGCCGAACTATGGCTACACCTTC
>-|14|-|TRBJ2-7|TRBV7-2
CASSLGAGPYEQYF
TGTGCCAGCAGCTTAGGCGCAGGGCCCTACGAGCAGTACTTC
>-|15|-|TRBJ1-2|TRBV21-1
CASSKMTGPPGGYTF
TGTGCCAGCAGCAAGATGACAGGGCCTCCGGGCGGCTACACCTTC
>-|16|TRBD1|TRBJ2-5|TRBV11-2
CASKSGTATNQETQYF
TGTGCCAGCAAGTCAGGGACAGCAACAAACCAAGAGACCCAGTACTTC
>-|15|TRBD1|TRBJ1-1|TRBV7-9
CASSWGKDRDTEAFF
TGTGCCAGCAGCTGGGGGAAAGACAGGGACACTGAAGCTTTCTTT
>-|13|-|TRBJ1-2|TRBV6-5
CASRGGVNYGYTF
TGTGCCAGCAGGGGAGGAGTTAACTATGGCTACACCTTC
>-|16|TRBD2|TRBJ2-1|TRBV4-1
CASSQDETSSYNEQFF
TGCGCCAGCAGCCAAGATGAGACTAGCAGCTACAATGAGCAGTTCTTC
>-|14|-|TRBJ1-2|TRBV6-5
CASSYGDGGYGYTF
TGTGCCAGCAGTTACGGAGACGGCGGGTATGGCTACACCTTC
>-|14|-|TRBJ1-2|TRBV5-4
CASSLKGNPYGYTF
TGTGCCAGCAGCTTAAAGGGGAACCCCTATGGCTACACCTTC
>-|15|-|TRBJ2-5|TRBV6-5
CASSYSPSKQETQYF
TGTGCCAGCAGTTACTCGCCGAGCAAACAAGAGACCCAGTACTTC
>-|12|-|TRBJ2-3|TRBV10-3
CAISDGTDTQYF
TGTGCCATCAGTGACGGCACAGATACGCAGTATTTT
>once|13|-|TRBJ1-1|TRBV12-3/TRBV12-4
CASSLEGVTEAFF
TGTGCCAGCAGTTTAGAAGGGGTAACTGAAGCTTTCTTT
>-|11|TRBD1|TRBJ1-2|TRBV20-1
CTFSTGHGYTF
TGCACCTTTTCGACAGGGCATGGCTACACCTTC
>-|13|TRBD1|TRBJ2-7|TRBV7-9
CASSFQGASEQYF
TGTGCCAGCAGTTTCCAGGGGGCAAGCGAGCAGTACTTC
>-|16|TRBD2|TRBJ2-5|TRBV9
CASSVYSGGGRETQYF
TGTGCCAGCAGCGTTTATAGCGGGGGGGGCCGGGAGACCCAGTACTTC
>-|15|TRBD2|TRBJ2-1|TRBV6-1
CASSEERGSYNEQFF
TGTGCCAGCAGTGAAGAGCGGGGGTCCTACAATGAGCAGTTCTTC
>few|19|TRBD1|TRBJ1-2|TRBV5-4
CASSSKPYIRQGWDYGYTF
TGTGCCAGCAGCTCTAAACCCTACATTAGACAGGGATGGGACTATGGCTACACCTTC
>-|15|-|TRBJ1-2|TRBV19
CASSIVRTTFHGYTF
TGTGCCAGTAGTATAGTGAGGACAACTTTTCATGGCTACACCTTC
>-|14|TRBD1|TRBJ2-7|TRBV7-2
CASSRTGGIYEQYF
TGTGCCAGCAGCCGGACAGGGGGCATTTACGAGCAGTACTTC
>-|15|-|TRBJ2-2|TRBV11-3
CASCVGPANTGELFF
TGTGCCAGCTGCGTAGGGCCAGCGAACACCGGGGAGCTGTTTTTT
>-|15|TRBD1|TRBJ1-2|TRBV7-9
CASAPRTGVYYGYTF
TGTGCCAGCGCCCCACGGACAGGGGTATACTATGGCTACACCTTC
>-|15|-|TRBJ1-4|TRBV7-8
CASSLRQGSIEKLFF
TGTGCCAGCAGCTTAAGGCAGGGTTCGATAGAAAAACTGTTTTTT
>-|14|-|TRBJ1-2|TRBV10-3
CAISESPVNYGYTF
TGTGCCATCAGTGAGTCCCCCGTTAACTATGGCTACACCTTC
>once|14|-|TRBJ1-2|TRBV6-5
CASILPGSGYGYTF
TGTGCCAGCATCCTTCCGGGGTCCGGCTATGGCTACACCTTC
>-|19|TRBD2|TRBJ2-5|TRBV9
CASSVGASGGAGFGETQYF
TGTGCCAGCAGCGTAGGGGCTAGCGGGGGGGCCGGGTTTGGAGAGACCCAGTACTTC
>-|13|-|TRBJ1-2|TRBV19
CASSPRGSGGYTF
TGTGCCAGTAGTCCCCGAGGATCTGGCGGCTACACCTTC
>-|15|TRBD1|TRBJ2-5|TRBV24-1
CATSDSGTGGETQYF
TGTGCCACCAGTGACTCCGGGACAGGCGGGGAGACCCAGTACTTC
>-|13|TRBD1|TRBJ2-5|TRBV5-6
CASSFPGGETQYF
TGTGCCAGCAGCTTCCCAGGGGGTGAGACCCAGTACTTC
>-|13|-|TRBJ2-3|TRBV19
CASSPEGTDTQYF
TGTGCCAGCTCTCCGGAGGGCACAGATACGCAGTATTTT
>-|17|-|TRBJ1-1|TRBV5-1
CASRNPLRQGSNTEAFF
TGCGCCAGCAGGAACCCGCTGAGGCAGGGCTCGAACACTGAAGCTTTCTTT
>once|14|-|TRBJ1-5|TRBV30
CAWSVRRTNQPQHF
TGTGCCTGGAGTGTCCGCAGAACCAATCAGCCCCAGCATTTT
>-|13|-|TRBJ1-2|TRBV19
CASSIGWGGGYTF
TGTGCCAGTAGTATAGGATGGGGAGGTGGCTACACCTTC
>-|13|-|TRBJ2-1|TRBV10-1
CASSGQLQGEQFF
TGCGCCAGCAGCGGACAGCTCCAGGGTGAGCAGTTCTTC
>-|12|-|TRBJ1-2|TRBV7-2
CASSPRDYGYTF
TGTGCCAGCAGCCCCCGGGACTATGGCTACACCTTC
>-|13|TRBD2|TRBJ2-7|TRBV7-3
CASSPTRGGEQYF
TGTGCCAGCAGCCCCACCCGGGGGGGGGAGCAGTACTTC
>-|12|-|TRBJ2-7|TRBV5-5
CASTTGSYEQYF
TGTGCCAGCACTACAGGGTCCTACGAGCAGTACTTC
>-|16|TRBD2|TRBJ2-5|TRBV5-1
CASSYRTSEGQETQYF
TGCGCCAGCAGCTACAGGACTAGCGAGGGACAAGAGACCCAGTACTTC
>-|15|-|TRBJ1-2|TRBV3-1/TRBV3-2
CASSQVLSYRYGYTF
TGTGCCAGCAGCCAAGTCCTATCCTACCGCTATGGCTACACCTTC
>-|13|TRBD1|TRBJ1-2|TRBV24-1
CATSEGTGYGYTF
TGTGCCACCAGTGAGGGGACAGGGTATGGCTACACCTTC
>-|17|-|TRBJ2-3|TRBV5-8
CASSLGGGRTSTDTQYF
TGTGCCAGCAGCTTGGGGGGAGGACGGACTAGCACAGATACGCAGTATTTT
>-|15|-|TRBJ1-2|TRBV5-1
CASSLSGILNYGYTF
TGCGCCAGCAGCTTGAGCGGGATTCTAAACTATGGCTACACCTTC
>-|13|-|TRBJ1-1|TRBV30
CAWSVQPNTEAFF
TGTGCCTGGAGTGTACAACCGAACACTGAAGCTTTCTTT
>few|16|-|TRBJ2-3|TRBV5-1
CASSLEGPLPTDTQYF
TGCGCCAGCAGCTTGGAGGGGCCCCTACCCACAGATACGCAGTATTTT
>few|13|TRBD1|TRBJ1-2|TRBV12-3/TRBV12-4
CASSFSGGFGYTF
TGTGCCAGCAGTTTTTCAGGGGGCTTTGGCTACACCTTC
>-|15|TRBD1|TRBJ2-7|TRBV6-1
CASSEGQGATYEQYF
TGTGCCAGCAGTGAAGGACAGGGGGCTACCTACGAGCAGTACTTC
>-|14|-|TRBJ1-1|TRBV19
CASTPDWGGTEAFF
TGTGCCAGTACTCCTGATTGGGGGGGCACTGAAGCTTTCTTT
>-|14|TRBD1|TRBJ2-5|TRBV9
CASSAGTGRETQYF
TGTGCCAGCAGCGCCGGGACAGGGAGGGAGACCCAGTACTTC
>-|15|-|TRBJ1-1|TRBV7-2
CASSRAGSLNTEAFF
TGTGCCAGCAGTAGGGCGGGGAGCCTGAACACTGAAGCTTTCTTT
>-|16|TRBD2|TRBJ2-1|TRBV5-6
CASSLKWGGVYNEQFF
TGTGCCAGCAGCTTAAAGTGGGGGGGAGTCTACAATGAGCAGTTCTTC
>-|16|-|TRBJ1-3|TRBV11-2
CASSLRRELSGNTIYF
TGTGCCAGCAGCCTTAGGAGGGAACTCTCTGGAAACACCATATATTTT
>-|14|-|TRBJ2-1|TRBV10-3
CAISESATYNEQFF
TGTGCCATCAGTGAGTCGGCAACATACAATGAGCAGTTCTTC
>-|15|TRBD2|TRBJ2-7|TRBV15
CATSRGPRGGLEQYF
TGTGCCACCAGCAGAGGTCCGCGGGGGGGCCTCGAGCAGTACTTC
>-|14|TRBD1|TRBJ2-5|TRBV2
CASTMTGSEETQYF
TGTGCCAGCACCATGACAGGGTCGGAAGAGACCCAGTACTTC
>-|16|-|TRBJ1-5|TRBV6-1
CASSDGPGVRNQPQHF
TGTGCCAGCAGTGATGGGCCAGGGGTCCGCAATCAGCCCCAGCATTTT